This record looks at one T cell receptor (beta chain) sequence and its context. What it binds is not known. Primers used in a second PCR of roughly 7 to 12 cycles were a sample-barcoded 5' primer and a J-beta primer mix. TCRdb independently ran MiXCR on the 5' RACE reads; one entry per CDR3 protein. The table includes around 1,900,000 distinct CDR3 sequences, around 40% detected once. The sample belongs to a study of blood T cells in healthy people across ages. Study conclusions and caveats: Estimates drawn from one million T cells were deemed to understate diversity.

Isolation yielded PBMCs, at least 6.5 million per sample, in every case. Extraction yielded at least 6 micrograms of total RNA per sample. The sequence was obtained from a human donor in good health. What was sequenced was blood.

CDR3 coding DNA: TGCGCCAGCAGCCGGACTAGAGACGGTGGCAATGAGCAGTTCTTC. Its translation: CASSRTRDGGNEQFF. This chain links TRBV5-1 with TRBJ2-1; TRBD2 matches at 7 bases. The CDR3 is made up of 15 amino acids. Germline V lookup: CDR1 SGHRS, CDR2 YFSETQ. V gave up 4 bases and J gave up 6 bases; unmatched junction bases: 10. The full variable domain, with the rest looked up from reference TRBV5-1 and TRBJ2-1, is KAGVTQTPRYLIKTRGQQVTLSCSPISGHRSVSWYQQTPGQGLQFLFEYFSETQRNKGNFPGRFSGRQFSNSRSEMNVSTLELGDSALYLCASSRTRDGGNEQFFGPGTRLTVL.